This T cell receptor (beta chain) is drawn from a study of T cell responses to AZD1222 COVID-19 vaccine. Sequencing used immunoSEQ multiplex PCR; TCRdb keeps in-frame clones, though not all of them. The sample lists 40,000 to 65,000 clones; about four fifths were seen once. Comment on this clone: Germline is not matched at one junction end, which may reflect a read error.

This sequence originates from an adult in good health. Here the sequenced sample was peripheral blood, taken on day 0 of AZD1222 vaccination.

The CDR3 protein is CASSLTRAGAGDEQFF. CDR3 DNA: TGTGCCAGCAGCCTAACTCGAGCGGGAGCAGGCGATGAGCAGTTCTTC. The chain recombines TRBV7-3 with TRBJ2-1, with 8 bases identical to TRBD2. The V gene's germline CDR1 is SGHTA and CDR2 FQGTGA. The CDR3 length is 16 residues.